This T cell receptor (beta chain) came from a study of CD8+ T cells in alopecia areata. Isolated RNA was reverse transcribed into cDNA used as the sequencing template. Sequencing used immunoSEQ multiplex PCR; TCRdb keeps in-frame clones, though not all of them. The sample consists of about 110,000 clones, roughly 59% of them appearing once. This clone has a single count. The CDR3 spans 11 residues. V lost 4 bases, J lost 0 bases, and 1 base lay in between. Germline values: CDR1 MNHEY, CDR2 SMNVEV (reference sequence). The origin of this receptor is a human donor in good health. The V call is TRBV27, the J call TRBJ2-7; D remains ambiguous. The sample comprised CD8+ T cells sorted from blood. The CDR3 is CASSSSYEQYF. DNA of the CDR3: TGTGCCAGCAGTTCCTCCTACGAGCAGTACTTC.